This is a list of T cell receptor beta chains from one sample in a study of blood T cell repertoires in COVID-19. The data were produced by immunoSEQ multiplex PCR, yet TCRdb's version contains in-frame clones alone and is incomplete. Of about 230,000 clones listed, over 65% were seen once; the top ten hold approximately 2.6%. Material for sequencing was peripheral blood. The receptors stem from a woman in her 70s with active or convalescent COVID-19. Both conserved end residues are part of each CDR3.

len,j_gene,v_gene,CDR3aa
17,TRBJ2-7,TRBV6-2/TRBV6-3,CASSEGRPLSRGGEQYF
18,TRBJ2-2,TRBV7-3,CASRPPWGGGAGTGELFF
14,TRBJ2-1,TRBV6-1,CASSEAPVGDEQFF
17,TRBJ1-6,TRBV30,CAWSPEVGRSYNSPLHF
18,TRBJ2-7,TRBV2,CASSEGPLSGGITYEQYF
13,TRBJ1-1,TRBV6-5,CASSLRGGTEAFF
17,TRBJ2-6,TRBV5-1,CASSNPQGAPGANVLTF
20,TRBJ2-6,TRBV11-3,CASSLEKSRAGGSGANVLTF
13,TRBJ1-2,TRBV2,CASSEYRELGYTF
12,TRBJ2-3,TRBV15,CATSRDRDTQYF
16,TRBJ2-1,TRBV7-2,CASSLAEQGTYNEQFF
14,TRBJ1-2,TRBV5-6,CASRSGQGESGYTF
16,TRBJ1-2,TRBV3-1/TRBV3-2,CASSLGVEGAYYGYTF
14,TRBJ2-7,TRBV19,CASSIDGRGYEQYF
14,TRBJ2-7,TRBV5-1,CASSLATLPHEQYF
15,TRBJ1-5,TRBV19,CASSPATGYNQPQHF
16,TRBJ1-4,TRBV27,CASSFMWGATNEKLFF
13,TRBJ2-1,TRBV6-1,CASSDPVVREQFF
13,TRBJ1-2,TRBV19,CASSPRQGGGYTF
15,TRBJ1-4,TRBV5-1,CASCPVGQSNEKLFF
15,TRBJ1-1,TRBV7-8,CASSSHQGAATEAFF
15,TRBJ2-1,TRBV7-3,CASSLRGGPSNEQFF
14,TRBJ2-5,TRBV7-6,CASSPQVPGETQYF
15,TRBJ1-2,TRBV3-1/TRBV3-2,CASSPPGQGGYGYTF
14,TRBJ1-2,TRBV19,CASSINRDHYGYTF
14,TRBJ1-6,TRBV3-1/TRBV3-2,CASSPARGDSPLHF
17,TRBJ1-2,TRBV28,CASSLAAPDRVNYGYTF
12,TRBJ2-1,TRBV24-1,CASGDFSNEQFF
17,TRBJ2-6,TRBV10-3,CAISEREGESGANVLTF
15,TRBJ2-7,TRBV18,CASSPDRGGGYEQYF
16,TRBJ1-2,TRBV27,CASSYRGRPPNYGYTF
14,TRBJ2-7,TRBV7-9,CASSWEATRTGFYF
17,TRBJ2-7,TRBV4-1,CASSQDSGQAISYEQYF
14,TRBJ2-3,TRBV7-2,CASSFRFSTDTQYF
14,TRBJ2-5,TRBV5-1,CASMSGTPQETQYF
13,TRBJ1-6,TRBV2,CASRVDSNSPLHF
15,TRBJ2-7,TRBV7-8,CASRPGQGGLYEQYF
15,TRBJ1-5,TRBV30,CAWSPWGGSNQPQHF
15,TRBJ2-7,TRBV5-1,CASSLDAILAREQYF
13,TRBJ2-5,TRBV9,CASSVRLEETQYF
13,TRBJ2-1,TRBV10-3,CAIRVTGDNEQFF
16,TRBJ2-6,TRBV2,CASKQGAFSGANVLTF
15,TRBJ2-7,TRBV3-1/TRBV3-2,CASRDWTGGGYEQYF
14,TRBJ2-5,TRBV12-5,CASGLSGGQETQYF
15,TRBJ2-1,TRBV5-1,CASSFLGGTVNEQFF
15,TRBJ2-1,TRBV7-2,CASSLQGTSPNEQFF
15,TRBJ2-1,TRBV27,CASSSAGEIYNEQFF
14,TRBJ2-1,TRBV5-1,CASTDSPSYNEQFF
14,TRBJ1-2,TRBV6-1,CASSESGPDLGYTF
14,TRBJ1-5,TRBV10-2,CASTRTGGSQPQHF
17,TRBJ1-3,TRBV3-1/TRBV3-2,CASSLHQGATSGNTIYF
14,TRBJ2-5,TRBV6-5,CASSGVPRMGTQYF
13,TRBJ2-5,TRBV10-3,CAISPGQGETQYF
14,TRBJ1-2,TRBV5-5,CASSFPTGNYGYTF
12,TRBJ1-1,TRBV30,CAWGRGRPEAFF